This passage covers 15 T cell receptor beta chains from one sample sequenced in a study of T cells after yellow fever vaccination. TCRdb reprocessed the 5' RACE reads via MiXCR and lists one record per CDR3 protein. The sample shows 360,000 or so distinct CDR3 sequences, 11% of them seen only once. The sequencing here drew on PBMCs, taken on the day of the first yellow fever vaccination. Every receptor here comes from a man between 18 and 35 years old who received the YFV17D yellow fever vaccine.

This clonotype was seen more than once but under ten times. This sequence joins TRBV7-2 and TRBJ2-3, with TRBD1 identical over 7 bases. Germline CDR1 SGHTA, CDR2 FQGNSA. The CDR3 contains 16 residues. J gave up 3 bases and V 7 bases, and 13 bases lay outside the gene matches. The CDR3 loop is CASTTDRPPHTDTQYF. CDR3 coding DNA: TGTGCCAGCACCACGGACAGGCCACCCCATACAGATACGCAGTATTTT.

Only a few counts were recorded for this clonotype. V gene TRBV19 combines with J gene TRBJ1-6; D possibly corresponds to TRBD1 (5 bases). The V end was cut by 4 bases, the J end by 6 bases, with 10 bases between. The CDR3 covers 14 residues. Germline V gene sequence: CDR1 LNHDA, CDR2 SQIVND (reference sequence). In DNA, the CDR3 is TGTGCCAGTAGTACGGGGGGGACTAATTCACCCCTCCACTTT. Its translation: CASSTGGTNSPLHF.

This clonotype was seen repeatedly, ten times or more. The chain joins TRBV6-2 or TRBV6-3 to TRBJ1-5, with 7 bases identical to TRBD1. Germline V lookup: CDR1 MNHEY, CDR2 SVGEGT. V dropped 6 bases and J dropped 9; count of bases not matched to a gene: 11. The CDR3 has 14 amino acids. The CDR3 is CASSSGTVFWPQHF. CDR3 sequence (DNA): TGTGCCAGCAGCTCCGGGACAGTATTCTGGCCCCAGCATTTT.

The chain employs TRBV19 and TRBJ2-3, with 8 bases that match TRBD2. The CDR3 has 15 residues. V shed 10 bases, J shed 4 bases, and the junction held 13 bases outside the gene matches. Germline-derived CDR1 and CDR2 are LNHDA and SQIVND (reference sequence). The CDR3 here is CATTLRAGGADTQYF. The CDR3 DNA follows: TGTGCCACCACCCTTCGGGCGGGGGGTGCAGATACGCAGTATTTT.

This clonotype was seen a few times. The chain recombines TRBV12-3 or TRBV12-4 with TRBJ2-3; the match to TRBD2 covers 13 bases. Unmatched junction bases numbered 3, after V lost 7 bases and J lost 2 bases. The CDR3 runs to 15 residues. The chain's CDR3 is CASNGLAGDTDTQYF. The CDR3 DNA sequence: TGTGCCAGCAATGGACTAGCGGGGGACACAGATACGCAGTATTTT.

V usage is TRBV7-9 and J usage is TRBJ2-7, with 7 bases aligning to TRBD1. This CDR3 comprises 15 residues. The V segment lost 5 bases and the J segment 3 bases; nucleotides outside the gene matches: 10. CDR1 is SEHNR and CDR2 is FQNEAQ in the germline V gene (reference sequence). Here the CDR3 DNA reads TGTGCCAGCAGCGCGTTCTCAAGGGGGCTCTACGAGCAGTACGTC. Its protein is CASSAFSRGLYEQYV.

This clonotype occurred a few times. The chain has TRBV3-1 and TRBJ2-1, with TRBD2 identical over 11 bases. The CDR3 spans 15 residues. Germline V gene lookup returns CDR1 LGHDT and CDR2 YNNKEL (reference sequence). V lost 3 bases to trimming and J lost 9 bases; unmatched junction nucleotides: 7. This chain's CDR3 is CASSHSSGGAGEQFF. In DNA form, the CDR3 reads TGTGCCAGCAGCCATAGTAGCGGGGGGGCTGGTGAGCAGTTCTTC.

In this sample, this clonotype turned up a few times. V gene TRBV4-3 combines with J gene TRBJ1-1; no clear D. CDR1 is LGHNA, CDR2 YSLEER, per germline. Trimming stripped 4 bases from V and 5 bases from J, with 14 bases between. This CDR3 is 14 amino acids long. The CDR3 DNA reads as TGCGCCAGCAGCCTTGGACCTCAACGGACTGAAGCTTTCTTT. Its protein is CASSLGPQRTEAFF.

V and J are TRBV6-2 or TRBV6-3 and TRBJ1-1, with D hard to call. The CDR3 is made up of 14 amino acids. Trimming left V 5 bases short and J 4 bases short, with 14 bases between. CDR1 and CDR2 (germline): MNHEY, SVGEGT. The CDR3: CASSTGKEVTEAFF. CDR3 DNA sequence: TGTGCCAGCAGTACGGGGAAGGAGGTCACTGAAGCTTTCTTT.

This clonotype was seen more than once but under ten times. J is TRBJ1-5 and V is TRBV20-1, with 11 bases matching TRBD1. The CDR3 loop spans 15 amino acids. Germline-derived CDR1 and CDR2 are DFQATT and SNEGSKA (reference sequence). V shed 6 bases and J 3 bases; nucleotides not matched to a gene: 7. CDR3 in DNA: TGCAGTGCCCCAGGACAGGGGGCCTACAATCAGCCCCAGCATTTT. This translates into CSAPGQGAYNQPQHF.

The chain couples TRBV28 to TRBJ2-2, with 11 bases aligning to TRBD2. The CDR3 runs 15 residues. Germline V lookup: CDR1 MDHEN, CDR2 SYDVKM. The junction had 4 bases not matched to a gene; V was cut back by 7 bases and J by 3 bases. The CDR3: CASNRLAGHTGELFF. The CDR3 DNA reads as TGTGCCAGCAATCGACTAGCGGGACACACCGGGGAGCTGTTTTTT.

Notes on this clonotype: A junction boundary mismatches the germline segment, possibly from a read error. This chain's CDR3 is CACRQKQGHAETQYF. CDR3 nucleotide sequence: TGCGCCTGCAGGCAGAAGCAGGGCCATGCAGAGACCCAGTACTTC. The chain joins TRBV23-1 to TRBJ2-5; a possible D gene is TRBD1 (5 bases). TRBV23-1 belongs to the ORF category, with a function that is uncertain. The CDR3 covers 15 residues.

The gene calls are TRBV5-1 and TRBJ1-4, with 10 bases matching TRBD1. V dropped 4 bases and J dropped 11; count of bases not matched to a gene: 5. The CDR3 sequence is 13 residues long. Germline loops: CDR1 SGHRS, CDR2 YFSETQ. CDR3 residues: CASSPGQGMKLFF. The CDR3 DNA reads as TGCGCCAGCAGCCCGGGACAGGGGATGAAACTGTTTTTT.

In this sample, this clonotype turned up a few times. The V gene is TRBV6-1, the J gene TRBJ2-5; 11 bases are a match to TRBD2. J was trimmed by 4 bases and V by 7 bases; bases with no gene match: 14. Germline V gene lookup returns CDR1 MNHNS and CDR2 SASEGT. CDR3 length: 17 amino acids. CDR3 coding DNA: TGTGCCAGCACCCCAGGGCTAGCGGGGGGCCCCATAGAGACCCAGTACTTC. This codes for CASTPGLAGGPIETQYF.

In its sample, this clonotype was seen a few times. DNA of the CDR3: TGTGCCAGCAGTGCGGACAGAAACATTCAGTACTTC. This sequence encodes CASSADRNIQYF. The chain employs TRBV5-5 and TRBJ2-4; possible D gene TRBD1, 6 bases. The germline V gene encodes CDR1 SGHKS and CDR2 YYEKEE (reference sequence). The CDR3 loop spans 12 amino acids. V lost 5 bases, J lost 6 bases, and 9 bases lay in between.